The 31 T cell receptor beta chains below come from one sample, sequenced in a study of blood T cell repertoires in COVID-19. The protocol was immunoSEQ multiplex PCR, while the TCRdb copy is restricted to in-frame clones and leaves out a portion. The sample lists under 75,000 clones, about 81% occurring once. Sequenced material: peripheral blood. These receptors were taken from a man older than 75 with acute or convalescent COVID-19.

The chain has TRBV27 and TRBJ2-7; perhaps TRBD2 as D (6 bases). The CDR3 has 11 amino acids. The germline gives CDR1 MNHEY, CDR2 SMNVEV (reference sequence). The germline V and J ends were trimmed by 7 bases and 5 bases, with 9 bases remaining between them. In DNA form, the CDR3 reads TGTGCCAGCACGCGGGGTGACGAGCAGTACTTC. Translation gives CASTRGDEQYF.

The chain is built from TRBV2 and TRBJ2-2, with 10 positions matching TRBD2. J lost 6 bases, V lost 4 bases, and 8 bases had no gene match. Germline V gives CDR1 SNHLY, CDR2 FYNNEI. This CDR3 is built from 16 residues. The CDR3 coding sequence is TGTGCCAGCAGTGCGACTAGCGGGTCTAGTGCCGGGGAGCTGTTTTTT. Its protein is CASSATSGSSAGELFF.

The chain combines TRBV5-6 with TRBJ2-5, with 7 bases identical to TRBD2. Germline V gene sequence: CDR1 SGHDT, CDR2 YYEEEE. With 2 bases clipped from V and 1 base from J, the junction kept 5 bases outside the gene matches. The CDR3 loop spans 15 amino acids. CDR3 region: CASSFGTTLQETQYF. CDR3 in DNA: TGTGCCAGCAGCTTCGGGACTACCCTCCAAGAGACCCAGTACTTC.

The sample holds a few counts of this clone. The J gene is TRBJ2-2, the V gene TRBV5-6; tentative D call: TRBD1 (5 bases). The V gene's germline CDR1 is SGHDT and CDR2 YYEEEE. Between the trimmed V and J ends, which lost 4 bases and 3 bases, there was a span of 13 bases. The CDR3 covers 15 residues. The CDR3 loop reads CASSLGVPYTGELFF. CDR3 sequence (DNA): TGTGCCAGCAGCCTAGGGGTCCCTTACACCGGGGAGCTGTTTTTT.

CDR3 in amino acids: CASSPTGGGRKLNYGYTF. DNA of the CDR3: TGTGCCAGCTCACCGACCGGAGGCGGCAGAAAGCTTAACTATGGCTACACCTTC. This sequence joins TRBV18 and TRBJ1-2, with D uncertain. Trimming took off 3 bases at V and 1 base at J, with 21 bases between the two ends. CDR1 and CDR2 from the germline V gene are KGHSH and LQKENI. CDR3 size: 18 residues.

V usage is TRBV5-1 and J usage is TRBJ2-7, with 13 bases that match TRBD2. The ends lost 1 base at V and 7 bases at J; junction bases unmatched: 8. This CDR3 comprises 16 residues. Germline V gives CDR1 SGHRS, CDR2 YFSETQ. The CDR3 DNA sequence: TGCGCCAGCAGCTTGAAGAGACTAGCGGGAGGAGGGGAGCAGTACTTC. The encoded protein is CASSLKRLAGGGEQYF.

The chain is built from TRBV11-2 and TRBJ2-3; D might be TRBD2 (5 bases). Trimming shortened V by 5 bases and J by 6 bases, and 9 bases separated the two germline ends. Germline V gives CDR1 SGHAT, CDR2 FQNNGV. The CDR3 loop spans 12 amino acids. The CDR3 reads CASSATGDTQYF. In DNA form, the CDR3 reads TGTGCCAGCAGCGCAACGGGGGATACGCAGTATTTT.

The CDR3: CASSSLTSGDTQYF. The CDR3 region has the DNA TGTGCCAGCAGCTCTCTGACTAGCGGGGATACGCAGTATTTT. The V gene is TRBV7-3, the J gene TRBJ2-3; 10 nucleotides align to TRBD2. The germline V gene encodes CDR1 SGHTA and CDR2 FQGTGA. The J segment lost 6 bases and the V segment lost 4 bases, leaving 4 bases of the junction unmatched. This CDR3 spans 14 amino acids.

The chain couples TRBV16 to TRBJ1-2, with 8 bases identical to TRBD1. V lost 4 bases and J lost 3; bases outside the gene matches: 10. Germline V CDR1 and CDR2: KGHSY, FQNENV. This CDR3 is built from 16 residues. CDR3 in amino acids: CASSLTRTGSDYGYTF. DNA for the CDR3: TGTGCCAGCAGCCTAACCCGGACAGGGAGCGACTATGGCTACACCTTC.

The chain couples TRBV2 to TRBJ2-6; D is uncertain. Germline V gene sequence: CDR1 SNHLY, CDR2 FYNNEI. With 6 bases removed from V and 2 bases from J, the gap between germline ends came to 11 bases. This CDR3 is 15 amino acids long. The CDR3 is CASSLTRAGANVLTF. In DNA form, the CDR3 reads TGTGCCAGCAGCCTGACACGCGCTGGGGCCAACGTCCTGACTTTC.

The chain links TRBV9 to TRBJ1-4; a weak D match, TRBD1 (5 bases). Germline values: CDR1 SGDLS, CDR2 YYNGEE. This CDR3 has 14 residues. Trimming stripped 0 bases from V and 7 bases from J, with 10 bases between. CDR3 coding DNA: TGTGCCAGCAGCGTAGAAGGGGTCGGTGAAAAACTGTTTTTT. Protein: CASSVEGVGEKLFF.

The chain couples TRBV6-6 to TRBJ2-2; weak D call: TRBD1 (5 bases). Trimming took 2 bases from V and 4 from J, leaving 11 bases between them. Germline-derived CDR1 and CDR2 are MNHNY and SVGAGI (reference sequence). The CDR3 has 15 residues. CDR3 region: CASSYRTGSTGELFF. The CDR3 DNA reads TGTGCCAGCAGTTACCGTACAGGCTCCACCGGGGAGCTGTTTTTT.

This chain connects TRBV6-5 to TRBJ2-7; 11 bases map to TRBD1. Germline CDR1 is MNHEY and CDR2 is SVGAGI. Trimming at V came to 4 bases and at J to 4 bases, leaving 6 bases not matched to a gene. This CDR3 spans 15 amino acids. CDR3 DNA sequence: TGTGCCAGCAGTTCGGGGACAGGGGGTCGGTACGAGCAGTACTTC. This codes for CASSSGTGGRYEQYF.

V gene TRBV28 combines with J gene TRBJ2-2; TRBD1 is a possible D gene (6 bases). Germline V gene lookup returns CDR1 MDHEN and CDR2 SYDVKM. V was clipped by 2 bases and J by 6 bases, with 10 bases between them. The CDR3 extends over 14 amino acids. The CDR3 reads CASSLIQGAGELFF. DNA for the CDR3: TGTGCCAGCAGTTTAATACAGGGAGCCGGGGAGCTGTTTTTT. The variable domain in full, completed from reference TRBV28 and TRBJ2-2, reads DVKVTQSSRYLVKRTGEKVFLECVQDMDHENMFWYRQDPGLGLRLIYFSYDVKMKEKGDIPEGYSVSREKKERFSLILESASTNQTSMYLCASSLIQGAGELFFGEGSRLTVL.

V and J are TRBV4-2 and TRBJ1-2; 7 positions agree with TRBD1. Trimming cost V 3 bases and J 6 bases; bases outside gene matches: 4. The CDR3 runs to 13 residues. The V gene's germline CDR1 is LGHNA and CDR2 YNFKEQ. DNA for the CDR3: TGTGCCAGCAGCCAGACAGGGAGGAATGGCTACACCTTC. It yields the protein CASSQTGRNGYTF.

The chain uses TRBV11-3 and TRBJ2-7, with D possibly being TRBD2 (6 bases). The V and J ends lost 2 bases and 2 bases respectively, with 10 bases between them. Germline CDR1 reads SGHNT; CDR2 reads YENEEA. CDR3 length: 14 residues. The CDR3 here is CASSLTGLTYEQYF. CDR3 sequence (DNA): TGTGCCAGCAGCTTAACGGGACTTACCTACGAGCAGTACTTC.

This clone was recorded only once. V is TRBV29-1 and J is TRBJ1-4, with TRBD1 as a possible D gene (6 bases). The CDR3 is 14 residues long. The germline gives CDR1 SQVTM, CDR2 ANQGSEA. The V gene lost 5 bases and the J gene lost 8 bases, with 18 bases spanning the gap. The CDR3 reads CSVPTRGPGEKLFF. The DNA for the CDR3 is TGCAGCGTTCCCACCAGGGGCCCTGGGGAAAAACTGTTTTTT.

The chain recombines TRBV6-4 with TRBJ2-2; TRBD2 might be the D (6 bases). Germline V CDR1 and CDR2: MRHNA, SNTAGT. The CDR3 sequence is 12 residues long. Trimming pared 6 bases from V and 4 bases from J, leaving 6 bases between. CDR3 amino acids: CASREGTGELFF. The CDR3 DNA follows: TGTGCCAGCAGGGAGGGCACCGGGGAGCTGTTTTTT.

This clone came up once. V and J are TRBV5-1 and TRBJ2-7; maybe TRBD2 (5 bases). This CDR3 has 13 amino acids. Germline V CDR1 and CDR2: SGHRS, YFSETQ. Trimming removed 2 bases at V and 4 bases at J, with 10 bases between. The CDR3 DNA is TGCGCCAGCAGCTTCCGGGAAGTGTACGAGCAGTACTTC. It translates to CASSFREVYEQYF.

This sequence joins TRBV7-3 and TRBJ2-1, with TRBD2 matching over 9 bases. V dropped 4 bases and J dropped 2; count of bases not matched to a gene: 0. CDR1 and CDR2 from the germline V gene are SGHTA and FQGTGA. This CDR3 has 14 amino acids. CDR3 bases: TGTGCCAGCAGCTCTAGCGGGACCTACAATGAGCAGTTCTTC. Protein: CASSSSGTYNEQFF.

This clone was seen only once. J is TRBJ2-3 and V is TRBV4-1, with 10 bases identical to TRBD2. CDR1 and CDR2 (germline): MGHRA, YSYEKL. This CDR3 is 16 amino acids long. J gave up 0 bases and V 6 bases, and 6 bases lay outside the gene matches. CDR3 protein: CASRPSGGSSTDTQYF. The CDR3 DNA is TGCGCCAGCAGGCCTAGCGGGGGATCTAGCACAGATACGCAGTATTTT.

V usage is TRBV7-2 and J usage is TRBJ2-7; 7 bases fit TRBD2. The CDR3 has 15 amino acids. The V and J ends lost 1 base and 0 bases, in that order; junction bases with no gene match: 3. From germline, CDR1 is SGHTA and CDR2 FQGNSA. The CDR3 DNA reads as TGTGCCAGCAGCTTAGGGGCTAGCGGCTCCTACGAGCAGTACTTC. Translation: CASSLGASGSYEQYF.

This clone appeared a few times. The CDR3 nucleotides are TGTGCCAGCATCCCGTCCGGAGACGATTCGACCGGGGAGCTGTTTTTT. This translates into CASIPSGDDSTGELFF. The chain links TRBV2 to TRBJ2-2; unclear D gene. The CDR3 has 16 residues. Germline assignment: CDR1 SNHLY and CDR2 FYNNEI. The V gene lost 7 bases and the J gene lost 5 bases, with 20 bases spanning the gap.

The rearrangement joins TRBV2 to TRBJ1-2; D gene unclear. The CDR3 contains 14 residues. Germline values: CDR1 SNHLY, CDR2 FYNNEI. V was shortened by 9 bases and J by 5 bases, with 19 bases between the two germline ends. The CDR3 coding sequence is TGTGCCAGGGGAGCGGAGGGAAGAAGTTATGGCTACACCTTC. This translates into CARGAEGRSYGYTF.

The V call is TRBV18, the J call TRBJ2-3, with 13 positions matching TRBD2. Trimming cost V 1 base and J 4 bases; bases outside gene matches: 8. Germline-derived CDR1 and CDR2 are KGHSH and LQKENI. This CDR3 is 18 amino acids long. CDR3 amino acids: CASSPRSGTSGAADTQYF. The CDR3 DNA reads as TGTGCCAGCTCACCACGTTCCGGGACTAGCGGGGCGGCAGATACGCAGTATTTT.

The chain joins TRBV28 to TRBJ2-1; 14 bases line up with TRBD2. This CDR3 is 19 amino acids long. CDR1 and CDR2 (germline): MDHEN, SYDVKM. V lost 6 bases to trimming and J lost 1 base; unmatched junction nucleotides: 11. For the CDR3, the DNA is TGTGCCAGCAGCCCCTCCGGGACTAGCGGGGGCCTATCCTACAATGAGCAGTTCTTC. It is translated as CASSPSGTSGGLSYNEQFF.

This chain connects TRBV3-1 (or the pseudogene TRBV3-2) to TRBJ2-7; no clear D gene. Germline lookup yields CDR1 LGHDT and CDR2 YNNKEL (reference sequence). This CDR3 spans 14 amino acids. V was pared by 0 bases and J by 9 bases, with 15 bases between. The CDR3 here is CASSQDRYSTRQYF. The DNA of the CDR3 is TGTGCCAGCAGCCAAGACCGCTACAGTACGCGGCAGTACTTC.

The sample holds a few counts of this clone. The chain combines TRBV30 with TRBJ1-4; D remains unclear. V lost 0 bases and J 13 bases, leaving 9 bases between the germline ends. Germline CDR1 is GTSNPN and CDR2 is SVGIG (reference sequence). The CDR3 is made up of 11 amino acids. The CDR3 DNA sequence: TGTGCCTGGAGTGTACGACAAAGACTGTTTTTT. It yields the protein CAWSVRQRLFF.

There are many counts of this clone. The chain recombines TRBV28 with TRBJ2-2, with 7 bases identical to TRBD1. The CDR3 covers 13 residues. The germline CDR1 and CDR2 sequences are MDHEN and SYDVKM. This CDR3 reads CSAEDRDAGELFF. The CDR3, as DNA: TGTTCTGCCGAAGACAGGGACGCCGGGGAGCTGTTTTTT.

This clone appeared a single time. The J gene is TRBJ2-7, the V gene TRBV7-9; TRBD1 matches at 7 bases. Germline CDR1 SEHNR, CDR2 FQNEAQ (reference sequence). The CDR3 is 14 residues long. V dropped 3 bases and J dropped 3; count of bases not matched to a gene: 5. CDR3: CASSFMGQSYEQYF. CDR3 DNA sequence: TGTGCCAGCAGCTTTATGGGACAGAGCTACGAGCAGTACTTC.

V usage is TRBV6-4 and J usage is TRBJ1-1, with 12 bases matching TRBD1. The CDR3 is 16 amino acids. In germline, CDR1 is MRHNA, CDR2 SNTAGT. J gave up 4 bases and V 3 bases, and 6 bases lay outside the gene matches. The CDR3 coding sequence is TGTGCCAGCAGTGAGCCCGGGACAGGGGGCATCACTGAAGCTTTCTTT. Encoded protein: CASSEPGTGGITEAFF.